Following are 14 T cell receptor beta chains from one sample sequenced in a study of blood T cells in healthy people across ages. Primers used in a second PCR of about 6 to 11 cycles were a sample-barcoded 5' primer and a J-beta primer mix. TCRdb independently ran MiXCR on the 5' RACE reads; one entry per CDR3 protein. Seen here are roughly 1,300,000 distinct CDR3 sequences, roughly 64% observed once, and the top ten hold 6.5% to 8.5%. Sequenced sample: blood. The receptors derive from a man aged 18 to 30 in good health.

This chain links TRBV7-2 with TRBJ2-7; 13 bases align to TRBD2. The J call may be incorrect, as the DNA end agrees better with TRBJ2-5. CDR3 length equals 16 residues. CDR1 SGHTA and CDR2 FQGNSA come from the germline V gene. CDR3 sequence: CASSLELAGGWETQYF. Here the CDR3 DNA reads TGTGCCAGCAGCTTAGAACTAGCGGGGGGGTGGGAGACCCAGTACTTC.

The rearrangement joins TRBV24-1 to TRBJ1-2; D gene unclear. V was pared by 5 bases and J by 3 bases, with 9 bases between. In germline, CDR1 is KGHDR, CDR2 SFDVKD. The CDR3 runs to 13 residues. CDR3 in amino acids: CATSGVNDYGYTF. The CDR3 nucleotides read TGTGCCACCAGTGGCGTTAATGACTATGGCTACACCTTC.

This clonotype was seen more than once but under ten times. V usage is TRBV20-1 and J usage is TRBJ1-2; the match to TRBD1 covers 7 bases. The CDR3 is made up of 14 amino acids. Losses at the gene ends were 3 bases for V and 2 bases for J; bases not matched to a gene: 6. CDR1 and CDR2 from the germline V gene are DFQATT and SNEGSKA (reference sequence). The CDR3 bases are TGCAGTGCTAGGCTTCAGGGGGTAAACTATGGCTACACCTTC. This gives the protein CSARLQGVNYGYTF.

This chain joins TRBV7-2 and TRBJ2-5; 8 positions match TRBD2. The DNA end is a closer match to TRBJ2-7, so the J assignment may be wrong. The CDR3 is 15 amino acids. Germline-derived CDR1 and CDR2 are SGHTA and FQGNSA. The CDR3 DNA reads as TGTGCCAGCAGCTTAGTGGGTGCGGGAGGATACGAGCAGTACTTC. This translates into CASSLVGAGGYEQYF.

This chain links TRBV2 with TRBJ2-1, with 10 nucleotides matching TRBD2. The V gene's germline CDR1 is SNHLY and CDR2 FYNNEI. The CDR3 sequence is 15 residues long. V trimming: 3 bases; J trimming: 4 bases; junction bases outside the gene matches: 3. CDR3 coding DNA: TGTGCCAGCAGTGAGGGAGCGGGAGGGTACAATGAGCAGTTCTTC. As protein: CASSEGAGGYNEQFF.

V gene TRBV6-2 or TRBV6-3 combines with J gene TRBJ2-7; no firm D call. Trimming stripped 4 bases from V and 0 bases from J, with 10 bases between. Germline values: CDR1 MNHEY, CDR2 SVGEGT. This CDR3 spans 14 amino acids. The CDR3 loop is CASSLQLDSYEQYF. In DNA form, the CDR3 reads TGTGCCAGCAGTTTACAACTGGACTCCTACGAGCAGTACTTC.

This clonotype was seen a few times. The chain employs TRBV10-2 and TRBJ2-7; D remains unclear. This CDR3 is 13 amino acids long. The V end was cut by 4 bases, the J end by 1 base, with 8 bases between. The germline V gene encodes CDR1 WSHSY and CDR2 SAAADI. CDR3 residues: CASSARPSYEQYF. As DNA, the CDR3 is TGCGCCAGCAGTGCCCGACCATCCTACGAGCAGTACTTC.

The rearrangement links TRBV7-2 to TRBJ1-2; 9 nucleotides line up with TRBD1. The V segment lost 2 bases and the J segment 6 bases; nucleotides outside the gene matches: 4. The germline V gene encodes CDR1 SGHTA and CDR2 FQGNSA. The CDR3 runs to 14 residues. Here the CDR3 reads CASSLTGGGHGYTF. CDR3 nucleotide sequence: TGTGCCAGCAGCTTAACAGGGGGCGGTCATGGCTACACCTTC.

This chain links TRBV10-3 with TRBJ2-3; 8 nucleotides agree with TRBD2. Germline V gene data show CDR1 as ENHRY and CDR2 as SYGVKD. V trimming: 0 bases; J trimming: 13 bases; junction bases outside the gene matches: 3. This CDR3 has 12 amino acids. DNA of the CDR3: TGTGCCATCAGTGAGTCTAGCGGGGTCGAGTATTTT. Protein: CAISESSGVEYF.

The rearrangement joins TRBV29-1 to TRBJ1-6, with a weak D call TRBD1 (6 bases). CDR1 and CDR2 from the germline V gene are SQVTM and ANQGSEA. This CDR3 is built from 13 residues. Trimming took off 1 base at V and 10 bases at J, with 11 bases between the two ends. The CDR3, as DNA: TGCAGCGTTGAAGCAGGGGAAGGGTCACCCCTCCACTTT. The encoded protein is CSVEAGEGSPLHF. Complete variable domain (other parts from reference TRBV29-1 and TRBJ1-6): SAVISQKPSRDICQRGTSLTIQCQVDSQVTMMFWYRQQPGQSLTLIATANQGSEATYESGFVIDKFPISRPNLTFSTLTVSNMSPEDSSIYLCSVEAGEGSPLHFGNGTRLTVT.

The chain joins TRBV6-5 to TRBJ1-2, with a weak D call TRBD1 (5 bases). V lost 0 bases to trimming and J lost 3 bases, with 8 bases between them. Germline V gene data show CDR1 as MNHEY and CDR2 as SVGAGI. The CDR3 runs to 14 residues. CDR3 protein: CASSYSKGYYGYTF. In nucleotides, the CDR3 is TGTGCCAGCAGTTACTCGAAGGGGTACTATGGCTACACCTTC.

This clonotype was detected only a few times. The V call is TRBV4-1, the J call TRBJ2-7, with 14 bases matching TRBD2. After removal of 5 bases from V and 7 bases from J, the junction contained 7 bases not matched to a gene. The CDR3 loop spans 15 amino acids. The V gene's germline CDR1 is MGHRA and CDR2 YSYEKL. CDR3 bases: TGCGCCAGCAGCTTTCGGACTAGCGGGAGGATGGAGCAGTACTTC. Residues: CASSFRTSGRMEQYF.

The rearrangement joins TRBV7-9 to TRBJ2-7; 11 bases align to TRBD2. Per germline, CDR1 SEHNR and CDR2 FQNEAQ (reference sequence). Losses at the gene ends were 5 bases for V and 7 bases for J; bases not matched to a gene: 10. The length of the CDR3 is 15 residues. The CDR3 here is CASSLTSGKGDEQYF. CDR3 coding DNA: TGTGCCAGCAGCCTGACTAGCGGGAAAGGCGATGAGCAGTACTTC.

The rearrangement uses TRBV29-1 and TRBJ1-2, with 8 nucleotides matching TRBD1. V lost 1 base and J lost 7; bases outside the gene matches: 8. This CDR3 comprises 14 residues. The germline CDR1 and CDR2 sequences are SQVTM and ANQGSEA. CDR3 sequence reads: CSVEGIQGAGGYTF. The CDR3 nucleotides read TGCAGCGTTGAAGGAATCCAGGGGGCTGGTGGCTACACCTTC.